A selection of T cell receptor beta chains follows, all from one sample in a study of CD8+ T cells in alopecia areata. The repertoire was sequenced with immunoSEQ multiplex PCR; TCRdb's copy has only in-frame clones and lacks some. This table has 79,000 or so clones, 66% appearing once. Sample: CD8+ T cells sorted from blood, taken at week 24, from a patient treated with tofacitinib. The source of these receptors is a human donor with alopecia areata. Both conserved end residues are trimmed from each CDR3. The order of the fields is D gene, clone size, CDR3 length, J gene, V gene, CDR3 protein. The D gene is left open where the match is weak. A clone size is listed for some rows: how often the clone was seen (once, few, many), or a class if it is expanded.

-	few	14	TRBJ2-7	TRBV2	ASSESGRVAPYEQY
-	-	14	TRBJ2-1	TRBV27	ATLNPGGCSYNEQF
TRBD1	-	17	TRBJ1-5	TRBV15	ATSGDKAGTVYSNQPQH
-	few	11	TRBJ2-5	TRBV10-3	AISGLNQETQY
-	-	12	TRBJ2-7	TRBV30	AWSVPNPGYEQY
-	-	11	TRBJ1-5	TRBV28	ASSPAGNQPQH
-	-	10	TRBJ2-1	TRBV6-6	ASSYSINEQF
TRBD1	-	13	TRBJ2-3	TRBV15	ATSRTGLGTDTQY
-	-	9	TRBJ1-1	TRBV19	ASSIGAEAF
TRBD2	-	15	TRBJ2-3	TRBV13	ASSQSGGLAGGDTQY
TRBD2	-	11	TRBJ2-7	TRBV10-3	ASSYSGGYEQY
-	-	16	TRBJ2-1	TRBV5-1	ASSLRGTDESSYNEQF
-	-	11	TRBJ2-1	TRBV4-1	ASSQFEGDEQF
-	-	12	TRBJ2-7	TRBV9	ASSVGTGPYEQY
-	few	14	TRBJ2-2	TRBV7-9	ASSPPDRANTGELF
-	-	11	TRBJ1-1	TRBV6-1	ASRRTWNTEAF
-	-	11	TRBJ1-5	TRBV28	ASSLRGTQPQH
TRBD2	-	14	TRBJ2-5	TRBV5-1	ASSQTSGGPGETQY
-	many	12	TRBJ2-3	TRBV6-5	ASSWAGVTDTQY
-	-	14	TRBJ2-6	TRBV7-8	ASSSLTPSGANVLT
TRBD1	-	13	TRBJ1-2	TRBV6-5	ASRLQDRGNYGYT
TRBD2	-	15	TRBJ2-1	TRBV29-1	SVEVAGGNSYYNEQF
-	-	11	TRBJ2-5	TRBV7-6	ASSPPPIETQY
TRBD2	-	16	TRBJ2-2	TRBV5-1	ASSAPGLAGVNTGELF
TRBD2	-	16	TRBJ2-2	TRBV5-1	ASSGPLAGAVNTGELF
-	-	10	TRBJ2-7	TRBV29-1	SVGIGGLEQY
-	-	12	TRBJ2-7	TRBV7-9	ASSLVGPGSEQY
TRBD1	few	12	TRBJ1-4	TRBV4-1	ASRGTVLNEKLF
TRBD2	once	13	TRBJ2-3	TRBV30	AWSATSGSSDTQY
-	-	13	TRBJ2-4	TRBV7-9	ASSWVWGLKNIQY
TRBD1	-	13	TRBJ1-2	TRBV10-3	AISESTGGNYGYT
TRBD2	-	13	TRBJ2-7	TRBV9	ASSVGRGGNYEQY
-	-	13	TRBJ2-1	TRBV13	ASSMGEKADNEQF